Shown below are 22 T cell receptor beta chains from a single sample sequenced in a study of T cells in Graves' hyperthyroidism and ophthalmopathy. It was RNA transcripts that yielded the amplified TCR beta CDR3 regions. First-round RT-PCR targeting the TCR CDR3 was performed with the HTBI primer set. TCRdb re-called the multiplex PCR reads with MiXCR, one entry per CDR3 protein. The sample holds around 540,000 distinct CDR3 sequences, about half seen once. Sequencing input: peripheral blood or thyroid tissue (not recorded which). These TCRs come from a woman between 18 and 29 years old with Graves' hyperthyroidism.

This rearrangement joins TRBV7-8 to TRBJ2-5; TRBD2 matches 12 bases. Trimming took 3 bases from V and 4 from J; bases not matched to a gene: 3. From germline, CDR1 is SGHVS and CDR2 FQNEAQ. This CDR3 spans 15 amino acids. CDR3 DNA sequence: TGTGCCAGCAGCTTCGAGACTAGCGGGAGAGAGACCCAGTACTTC. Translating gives CASSFETSGRETQYF.

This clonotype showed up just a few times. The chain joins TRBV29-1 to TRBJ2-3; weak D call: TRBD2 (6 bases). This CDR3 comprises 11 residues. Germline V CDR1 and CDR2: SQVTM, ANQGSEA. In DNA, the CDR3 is TGCGGATCTTTGGGGGGAGATACGCAGTATTTT. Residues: CGSLGGDTQYF.

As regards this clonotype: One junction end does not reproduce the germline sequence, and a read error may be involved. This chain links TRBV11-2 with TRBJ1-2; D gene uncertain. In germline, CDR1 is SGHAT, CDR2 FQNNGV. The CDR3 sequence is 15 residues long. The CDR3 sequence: CASSQDRPSNYGYTF. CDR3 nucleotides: TGCGCCAGCAGCCAAGATCGACCCTCTAACTATGGCTACACCTTC. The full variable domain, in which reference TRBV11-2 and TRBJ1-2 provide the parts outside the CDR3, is EAGVAQSPRYKIIEKRQSVAFWCNPISGHATLYWYQQILGQGPKLLIQFQNNGVVDDSQLPKDRFSAERLKGVDSTLKIQPAKLEDSAVYLCASSQDRPSNYGYTFGSGTRLTVV.

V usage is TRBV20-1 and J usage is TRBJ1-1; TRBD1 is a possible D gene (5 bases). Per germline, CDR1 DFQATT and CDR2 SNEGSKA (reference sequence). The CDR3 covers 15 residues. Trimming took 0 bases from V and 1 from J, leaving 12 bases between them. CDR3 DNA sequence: TGCAGTGCTAGAGATCGCTGGGGCTGGAACACTGAAGCTTTCTTT. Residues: CSARDRWGWNTEAFF.

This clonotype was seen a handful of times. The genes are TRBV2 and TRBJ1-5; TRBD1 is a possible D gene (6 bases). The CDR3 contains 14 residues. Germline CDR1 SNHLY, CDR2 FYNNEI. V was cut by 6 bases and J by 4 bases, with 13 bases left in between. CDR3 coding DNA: TGTGCCAGCAGCTCAAGGGGGGAGAATCAGCCCCAGCATTTT. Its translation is CASSSRGENQPQHF.

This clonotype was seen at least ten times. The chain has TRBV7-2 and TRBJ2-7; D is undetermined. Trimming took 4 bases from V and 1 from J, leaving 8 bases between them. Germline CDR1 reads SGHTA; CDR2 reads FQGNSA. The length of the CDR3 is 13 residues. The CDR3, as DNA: TGTGCCAGCAGCTCTACCACGTCCTACGAGCAGTACTTC. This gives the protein CASSSTTSYEQYF.

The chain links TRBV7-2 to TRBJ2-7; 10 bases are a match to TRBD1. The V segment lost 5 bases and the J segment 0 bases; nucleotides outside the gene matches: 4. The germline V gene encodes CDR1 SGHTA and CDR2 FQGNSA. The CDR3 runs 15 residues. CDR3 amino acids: CASSLTGGGSYEQYF. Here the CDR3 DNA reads TGTGCCAGCAGCCTGACAGGGGGCGGCTCCTACGAGCAGTACTTC. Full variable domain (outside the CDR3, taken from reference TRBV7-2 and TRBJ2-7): GAGVSQSPSNKVTEKGKDVELRCDPISGHTALYWYRQSLGQGLEFLIYFQGNSAPDKSGLPSDRFSAERTGGSVSTLTIQRTQQEDSAVYLCASSLTGGGSYEQYFGPGTRLTVT.

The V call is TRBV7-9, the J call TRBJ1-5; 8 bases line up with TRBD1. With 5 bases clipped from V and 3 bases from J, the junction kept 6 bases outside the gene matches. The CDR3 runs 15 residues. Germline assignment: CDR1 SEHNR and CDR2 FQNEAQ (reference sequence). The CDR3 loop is CASSADRGLNQPQHF. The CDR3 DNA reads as TGTGCCAGCAGCGCAGACAGGGGACTCAATCAGCCCCAGCATTTT.

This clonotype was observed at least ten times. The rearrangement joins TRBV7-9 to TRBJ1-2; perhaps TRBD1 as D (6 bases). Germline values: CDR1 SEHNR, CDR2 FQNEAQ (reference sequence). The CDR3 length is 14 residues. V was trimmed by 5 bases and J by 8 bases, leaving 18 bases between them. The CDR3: CASSGGTQVEGYTF. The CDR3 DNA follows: TGTGCCAGCAGCGGAGGGACACAGGTTGAAGGCTACACCTTC.

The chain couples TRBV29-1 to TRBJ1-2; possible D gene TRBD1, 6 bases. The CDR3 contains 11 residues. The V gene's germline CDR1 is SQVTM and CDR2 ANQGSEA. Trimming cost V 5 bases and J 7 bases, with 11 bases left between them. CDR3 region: CSVPGAAGYTF. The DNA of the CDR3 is TGCAGCGTTCCAGGGGCTGCTGGCTACACCTTC.

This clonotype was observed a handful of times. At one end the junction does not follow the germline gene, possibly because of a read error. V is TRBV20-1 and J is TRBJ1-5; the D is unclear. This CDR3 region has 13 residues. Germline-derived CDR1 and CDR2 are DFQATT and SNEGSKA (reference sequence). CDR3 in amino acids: CSPRRLGNQPQHF. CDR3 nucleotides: TGCAGTCCTAGGCGATTAGGCAATCAGCCCCAGCATTTT.

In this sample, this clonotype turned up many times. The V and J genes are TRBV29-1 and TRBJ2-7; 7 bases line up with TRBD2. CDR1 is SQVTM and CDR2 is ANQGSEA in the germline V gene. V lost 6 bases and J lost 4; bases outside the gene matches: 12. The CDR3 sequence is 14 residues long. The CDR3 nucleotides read TGCAGCGTCTCCCCCGGGGCGGGAGTGTACGAGCAGTACTTC. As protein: CSVSPGAGVYEQYF.

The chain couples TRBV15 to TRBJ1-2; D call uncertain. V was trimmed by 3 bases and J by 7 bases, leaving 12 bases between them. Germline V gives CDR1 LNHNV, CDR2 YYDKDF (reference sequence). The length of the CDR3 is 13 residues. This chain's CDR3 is CATSSVPVVGYTF. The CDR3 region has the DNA TGTGCCACCAGCAGCGTGCCTGTGGTTGGCTACACCTTC.

The CDR3 reads CASRRGRALETQYF. CDR3 sequence (DNA): TGCGCCAGCAGAAGAGGGAGGGCCTTAGAGACCCAGTACTTC. This chain uses TRBV5-1 with TRBJ2-5; 7 bases agree with TRBD2. J was trimmed by 4 bases and V by 5 bases; bases with no gene match: 8. In germline, CDR1 is SGHRS, CDR2 YFSETQ. The CDR3 runs to 14 residues. Based on the CDR3 plus reference TRBV5-1 and TRBJ2-5, the full variable domain is KAGVTQTPRYLIKTRGQQVTLSCSPISGHRSVSWYQQTPGQGLQFLFEYFSETQRNKGNFPGRFSGRQFSNSRSEMNVSTLELGDSALYLCASRRGRALETQYFGPGTRLLVL.

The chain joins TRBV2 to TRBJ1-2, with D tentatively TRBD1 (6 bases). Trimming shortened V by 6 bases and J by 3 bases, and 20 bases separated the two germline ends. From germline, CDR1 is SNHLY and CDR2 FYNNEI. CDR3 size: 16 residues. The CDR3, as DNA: TGTGCCAGCAGCCAAGGGGGTGAGGGGGTCTACTATGGCTACACCTTC. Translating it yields CASSQGGEGVYYGYTF.

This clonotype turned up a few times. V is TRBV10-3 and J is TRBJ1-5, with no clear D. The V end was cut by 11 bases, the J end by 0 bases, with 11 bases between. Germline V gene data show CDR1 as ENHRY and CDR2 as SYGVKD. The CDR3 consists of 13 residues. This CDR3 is CASRSGSNQPQHF. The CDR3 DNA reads TGTGCCTCTAGATCGGGTAGCAATCAGCCCCAGCATTTT.

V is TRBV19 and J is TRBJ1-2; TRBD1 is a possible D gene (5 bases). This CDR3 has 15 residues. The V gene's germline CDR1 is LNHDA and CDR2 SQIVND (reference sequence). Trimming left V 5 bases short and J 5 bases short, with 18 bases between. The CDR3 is CASSLTARGIYGYTF. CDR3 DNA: TGTGCCAGTAGTTTGACTGCCCGGGGCATATATGGCTACACCTTC.

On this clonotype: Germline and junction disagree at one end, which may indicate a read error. CDR3 residues: CASSYRGEIQYF. The CDR3 DNA follows: TGTGCCAGCAGTTACAGGGGGGAGATCCAGTACTTC. This chain links TRBV7-2 with TRBJ2-5; 8 bases map to TRBD1. Germline V gene sequence: CDR1 SGHTA, CDR2 FQGNSA. The length of the CDR3 is 12 residues.

Here the CDR3 reads CASAEGAEAFF. DNA for the CDR3: TGTGCCAGCGCGGAGGGGGCTGAAGCTTTCTTT. The chain links TRBV6-1 to TRBJ1-1; tentative D call: TRBD1 (6 bases). Germline V gene lookup returns CDR1 MNHNS and CDR2 SASEGT. The CDR3 runs 11 residues. V lost 8 bases and J lost 6, with 10 bases in between.

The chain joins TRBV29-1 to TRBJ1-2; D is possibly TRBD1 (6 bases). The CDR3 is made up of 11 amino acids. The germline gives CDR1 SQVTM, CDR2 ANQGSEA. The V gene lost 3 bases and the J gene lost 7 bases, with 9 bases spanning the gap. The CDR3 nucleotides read TGCAGCGTTGATACAGGGACTGGCTACACCTTC. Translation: CSVDTGTGYTF.

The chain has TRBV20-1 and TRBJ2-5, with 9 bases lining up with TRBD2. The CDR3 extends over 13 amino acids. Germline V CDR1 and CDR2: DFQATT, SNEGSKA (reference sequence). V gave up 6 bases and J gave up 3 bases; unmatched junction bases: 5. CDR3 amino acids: CSASSGREETQYF. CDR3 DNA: TGCAGTGCCAGTAGCGGGAGAGAAGAGACCCAGTACTTC.

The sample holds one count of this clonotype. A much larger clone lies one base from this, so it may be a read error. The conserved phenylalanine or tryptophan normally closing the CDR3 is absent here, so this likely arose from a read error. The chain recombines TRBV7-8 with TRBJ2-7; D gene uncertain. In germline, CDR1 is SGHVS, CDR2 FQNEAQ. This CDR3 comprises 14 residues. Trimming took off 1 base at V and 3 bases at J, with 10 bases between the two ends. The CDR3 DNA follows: TGTGCCAGCAGCTTAGTTTTTGGGGACTACGAGCAGTACCTC. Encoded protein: CASSLVFGDYEQYL.